Sequencing of this T cell receptor (beta chain) was carried out in a study of post-analysis software for immune sequencing data. The study's findings and limits: Patients used about five TRBV segments, including TRBV5-6, TRBV5-1 and TRBV20-1, more often than controls. Controls showed significantly higher normalized Chao1 diversity than did multiple sclerosis patients.

Presence of unique molecular identifiers characterized the TCR beta cDNA libraries. A single record per CDR3 protein comes from TCRdb applying MiXCR to the PCR reads. The sample yields hundreds of thousands of distinct CDR3 sequences, under 70% seen once. CDR3 size: 15 residues. CDR1 and CDR2 (germline): SGDLS, YYNGEE. V gave up 0 bases and J gave up 2 bases; unmatched junction bases: 4. In the case of this clonotype: The antigen remains undetermined.

This TCR was recovered from a girl aged 10 to 17 with multiple sclerosis. V is TRBV9 and J is TRBJ2-5, with 7 bases aligning to TRBD2. Material: blood. CDR3 in amino acids: CASSVGAGEQETQYF. CDR3 nucleotide sequence: TGTGCCAGCAGCGTAGGGGCGGGGGAACAAGAGACCCAGTACTTC.